This passage covers 5 T cell receptor beta chains from one sample sequenced in a study of cytomegalovirus exposure and HLA in healthy donors (TCRdb year 2017). Library method: the immunoSEQ multiplex PCR assay. The multiplex PCR relied on a mix of 60 forward primers for TCR Vbeta segments and 13 reverse primers for TCR Jbeta segments. Here the immuneACCESS table is served through TCRdb, limited to in-frame sequences with V and J called. Missing clones are a known gap in these copies; in checked studies unresolved V genes cover under half, and the rest lacks a known reason. Across this sample there are 160,000 or so clones, with 60% to 80% seen only once. The ten most abundant clones make up around 3.4% of the sample. The sample taken for sequencing was PBMCs. Receptors were obtained from a man younger than 40 in good health and CMV-seropositive.

As for this clone: One junction end disagrees with the germline gene, perhaps due to a read error. The rearrangement joins TRBV5-1 to TRBJ2-5; 14 bases align to TRBD2. Per the germline V gene, CDR1 is SGHRS and CDR2 is YFSETQ. This CDR3 spans 13 amino acids. The chain's CDR3 is CASSQTSGGADHF. CDR3 bases: TGCGCCAGCAGCCAGACTAGCGGGGGGGCCGACCACTTC.

This clone has just one count. V and J are TRBV7-3 and TRBJ2-1; 7 nucleotides agree with TRBD2. Losses at the gene ends were 5 bases for V and 3 bases for J; bases not matched to a gene: 7. CDR3 length: 15 amino acids. Per the germline V gene, CDR1 is SGHTA and CDR2 is FQGTGA. This CDR3 is CASSPGLAVYNEQFF. The CDR3 coding sequence is TGTGCCAGCAGCCCCGGGCTAGCGGTCTACAATGAGCAGTTCTTC.

The chain carries TRBV2 and TRBJ1-4; D remains unclear. The germline CDR1 and CDR2 sequences are SNHLY and FYNNEI. V was cut by 4 bases and J by 5 bases, with 11 bases left in between. The CDR3 spans 14 residues. In nucleotides, the CDR3 is TGTGCCAGCAGTGCCAGAGGCCTAAATGAAAAACTGTTTTTT. Its translation is CASSARGLNEKLFF.

In nucleotides, the CDR3 is TGTGCCAGCCGGGACAGGAATCGCTGGGAGCAGTACTTC. It translates to CASRDRNRWEQYF. V usage is TRBV27 and J usage is TRBJ2-7; 8 bases are shared with TRBD1. CDR3 length equals 13 residues. Germline values: CDR1 MNHEY, CDR2 SMNVEV (reference sequence). After removal of 8 bases from V and 7 bases from J, the junction contained 10 bases not matched to a gene.

The chain combines TRBV11-2 with TRBJ2-7; 9 bases match TRBD2. Germline V gene sequence: CDR1 SGHAT, CDR2 FQNNGV. Trimming removed 1 base from V and 5 bases from J; junction bases left unmatched: 6. This CDR3 comprises 15 residues. The DNA for the CDR3 is TGTGCCAGCAGCTTAGGCGGGGGGGCGCTGGACGAGCAGTACTTC. This translates into CASSLGGGALDEQYF.